These T cell receptor beta chains were read from a single sample in a study of regulatory T cells in long-lasting Graves disease. TCRdb passed the multiplex PCR reads through MiXCR, listing each CDR3 protein once. The table has under 450,000 distinct CDR3 sequences, 20% to 30% seen once; the top ten hold approximately 28%. The sequenced sample was peripheral blood mononuclear cells (PBMCs), obtained when the disease was refractory, from a patient treated with antithyroid drugs. The receptor set was obtained from a female donor with Graves disease. Both conserved end residues are part of each CDR3. A D gene is named only where the DNA matches it firmly. Size values are once, few and many counts, or a class for expanded clones, and some rows have none.

J gene | D gene | V gene | clone size | CDR3 DNA | CDR3 protein
TRBJ2-5 | - | TRBV5-6 | - | TGTGCCAGCAGCGCAGAAACCGGGGAGGAGACCCAGTACTTC | CASSAETGEETQYF
TRBJ1-1 | TRBD1 | TRBV7-3 | few | TGTGCCAGCAGCCAACGGACAGGGCAGAACACTGAAGCTTTCTTT | CASSQRTGQNTEAFF
TRBJ2-1 | - | TRBV19 | once | TGTGCCAGTAGTATAATTCCGACTACGTACAATGAGCAGTTCTTC | CASSIIPTTYNEQFF
TRBJ2-2 | TRBD2 | TRBV20-1 | few | TGCAGTGCTAGGATACCCCTAGCGGGAGTGGGGACCGGGGAGCTGTTTTTT | CSARIPLAGVGTGELFF
TRBJ1-1 | - | TRBV18 | few | TGTGCCAGCTCACCACCGTTGGATTTGAACACTGAAGCTTTCTTT | CASSPPLDLNTEAFF
TRBJ1-1 | - | TRBV3-1 | many | TGTGCCAGCAGCCAAAACCAGGTTGAAGCTTTCTTT | CASSQNQVEAFF
TRBJ2-7 | TRBD2 | TRBV28 | - | TGTGCCAGCAGTCCCCCGGGACTAGCGGGAGTTAATGAGCAGTACTTC | CASSPPGLAGVNEQYF
TRBJ2-1 | - | TRBV28 | few | TGTGCCAGCAGCTTGGCGTGGGAGCAGTTCTTC | CASSLAWEQFF
TRBJ2-5 | TRBD2 | TRBV24-1 | - | TGTGCCACCAGTGACCCAACCCCCCTAGCGGGAGGTTACGCGACCCAGTACTTC | CATSDPTPLAGGYATQYF
TRBJ2-1 | TRBD2 | TRBV6-1 | - | TGTGCCAGCAGTGTTGGGCGGGAGCTCGATGAGCAGTTCTTC | CASSVGRELDEQFF
TRBJ1-2 | - | TRBV27 | few | TGTGCCAGCAGTTTGCGGGGGGCTGGCTATGGCTACACCTTC | CASSLRGAGYGYTF
TRBJ2-2 | - | TRBV7-9 | - | TGTGCCAGCAGCCGACTAGAGACCGGGGAGCTGTTTTTT | CASSRLETGELFF
TRBJ1-1 | - | TRBV29-1 | few | TGCAGCGTTGAGGCTTCGTTCTTT | CSVEASFF
TRBJ1-1 | - | TRBV27 | - | TGTGCCAGCAGTTTAAATAGGTTGTCGAACACTGAAGCTTTCTTT | CASSLNRLSNTEAFF
TRBJ1-1 | - | TRBV28 | many | TGTGCCAGCAGTACACAGGGTGTTACAGCTTTCTTT | CASSTQGVTAFF
TRBJ2-7 | TRBD1 | TRBV18 | - | TGTGCCAGCTCACCAGCCGGACAGGGGGACCTCGGCGAGCAGTACTTC | CASSPAGQGDLGEQYF
TRBJ1-2 | TRBD1 | TRBV19 | few | TGTGCCAGTACTAGACAGGGGATAGGGTATGGCTACACCTTC | CASTRQGIGYGYTF
TRBJ2-5 | - | TRBV7-8 | many | TGTGCCAGCAGCTTAAGCCCTGGGGGACAAGAGACCCAGTACTTC | CASSLSPGGQETQYF
TRBJ1-1 | - | TRBV28 | many | TGTGCCAGCAGTGTACCGGGGCAGAACACTGAAGCTTTCTTT | CASSVPGQNTEAFF
TRBJ1-4 | - | TRBV28 | many | TGTGCCAGCAGTTCAACTAATGAAAAACTGTTTTTT | CASSSTNEKLFF
TRBJ1-2 | - | TRBV6-2/TRBV6-3 | - | TGTGCCAGCAGTTACGCCGGGCATTATGGCTACACCTTC | CASSYAGHYGYTF
TRBJ2-7 | - | TRBV7-9 | few | TGTGCCAGCAGCTCGGACAGGGAGGGCGACGAGCAGTACTTC | CASSSDREGDEQYF
TRBJ2-5 | - | TRBV6-4 | few | TGTGCCAGCAGTGACGGGTTAGGAACGACCCAGTACTTC | CASSDGLGTTQYF
TRBJ2-2 | - | TRBV2 | few | TGTGCCAGCAGTGTAGATGGACAGTCCACCGGGGAGCTGTTTTTT | CASSVDGQSTGELFF
TRBJ1-2 | - | TRBV13 | - | TGTGCCAGCAGCTCCCAGGGTCGAGTCGGGGGCTACACCTTC | CASSSQGRVGGYTF
TRBJ2-7 | - | TRBV3-1 | - | TGTGCCAGCAGCCAAAGGGTAGCTAACGAGCAGTACTTC | CASSQRVANEQYF
TRBJ1-1 | TRBD1 | TRBV6-1 | many | TGTGCCAGCAGTCCTCTACAGGGGAGGTACACTGAAGCTTTCTTT | CASSPLQGRYTEAFF
TRBJ2-7 | TRBD2 | TRBV20-1 | - | TGCAGTGCCGGGGCCCCTTCACTAGCGGGAAACGAGCAGTACTTC | CSAGAPSLAGNEQYF
TRBJ1-1 | - | TRBV5-4 | - | TGTGGATGGTACAGGTCCAACACTGAAGCTTTCTTT | CGWYRSNTEAFF
TRBJ1-1 | - | TRBV10-2 | - | TGCGCCAGCAGTGAGTCGATGGCGAACACTGAAGCTTTCTTT | CASSESMANTEAFF
TRBJ1-5 | TRBD1 | TRBV6-1 | - | TGTGCCAGCAGTCAAAGGACAGGGACGCTTAGTCAGCCCCAGCATTTT | CASSQRTGTLSQPQHF
TRBJ1-3 | - | TRBV19 | few | TGTGCCAGTAGTATCCCCACCGGGCCCTCATTCTCTGGAAACACCATATATTTT | CASSIPTGPSFSGNTIYF